A single sample gave rise to the 16 T cell receptor beta chains below, sequenced in a study of blood T cell repertoires in COVID-19 (dated by TCRdb to about 2020). Receptor amplification or capture employed the immunoSEQ multiplex PCR assay. TCRdb took this table from immuneACCESS and kept in-frame rearrangements with V and J called. Such tables lack part of the clones; where checked against another copy, unresolved V genes explain under half of the gap, and the rest is unexplained. The sample table shows 30,000 to 40,000 clones, and 85% to 95% are seen once. The top ten constitute about 0.99% of the sample. Sample: peripheral blood. These receptors came from a male donor with active COVID-19.

The chain is built from TRBV2 and TRBJ2-2, with D unclear. This CDR3 is 15 amino acids long. CDR1 SNHLY and CDR2 FYNNEI come from the germline V gene. V was shortened by 5 bases and J by 3 bases, with 13 bases between the two germline ends. Here the CDR3 DNA reads TGTGCCAGCAGTTGGGCTGCCGTGGACACCGGGGAGCTGTTTTTT. This codes for CASSWAAVDTGELFF.

This clone showed up just once. The chain has TRBV6-4 and TRBJ1-3, with unresolved D. V was trimmed by 9 bases and J by 4 bases, leaving 10 bases between them. The CDR3 runs to 12 residues. Germline CDR1 is MRHNA and CDR2 is SNTAGT. CDR3 nucleotide sequence: TGTGCCAGTTCATTGCGAGGAAACACCATATATTTT. This gives the protein CASSLRGNTIYF.

The chain uses TRBV18 and TRBJ1-1; TRBD1 is a possible D gene (5 bases). V was shortened by 4 bases and J by 1 base, with 13 bases between the two germline ends. Germline V gene sequence: CDR1 KGHSH, CDR2 LQKENI. This CDR3 spans 15 amino acids. The CDR3 bases are TGTGCCAGCTCACGTTACGGGGGGACGAACACTGAAGCTTTCTTT. This encodes CASSRYGGTNTEAFF.

This chain connects TRBV5-6 to TRBJ2-5, with 12 bases lining up with TRBD2. The CDR3 covers 15 residues. Per the germline V gene, CDR1 is SGHDT and CDR2 is YYEEEE. The trim removed 1 base at V and 7 bases at J, leaving 5 bases unmatched. CDR3: CASSLLAGGQSTQYF. CDR3 DNA sequence: TGTGCCAGCAGCTTGCTAGCGGGGGGGCAGTCGACCCAGTACTTC.

This chain links TRBV14 with TRBJ1-2, with 7 bases that match TRBD1. The CDR3 is 14 residues long. J was trimmed by 7 bases and V by 0 bases; bases with no gene match: 5. Per germline, CDR1 SGHDN and CDR2 FVKESK. The CDR3 nucleotides are TGTGCCAGCAGCCAAGAGAACAGGGGCGCTGGCTACACCTTC. It codes for CASSQENRGAGYTF.

Concerning this clone itself: A junction boundary mismatches the germline segment, possibly from a read error. The J gene is TRBJ1-2, the V gene TRBV12-3 or TRBV12-4; TRBD1 matches 10 bases. CDR3 length equals 11 residues. CDR3: CASRDDRGHLF. The CDR3 nucleotides are TGTGCCAGCAGAGACGACAGGGGGCACCTCTTC.

The rearrangement links TRBV12-3 or TRBV12-4 to TRBJ2-7; possibly TRBD2 for D (6 bases). V was cut by 11 bases and J by 3 bases, with 17 bases left in between. The CDR3 contains 13 residues. CDR3 nucleotides: TGTGCCCTCTGGGAGGACGAGTACTACGAGCAGTACTTC. Its translation is CALWEDEYYEQYF.

This chain connects TRBV7-8 to TRBJ1-1; D is uncertain. CDR3 length: 15 amino acids. CDR1 is SGHVS and CDR2 is FQNEAQ in the germline V gene. With 1 base removed from V and 1 base from J, the gap between germline ends came to 10 bases. This CDR3 reads CASSLGAGWNTEAFF. The CDR3 nucleotides read TGTGCCAGCAGCTTAGGGGCAGGCTGGAACACTGAAGCTTTCTTT.

J is TRBJ2-7 and V is TRBV6-4; D is perhaps TRBD1 (6 bases). The germline V gene encodes CDR1 MRHNA and CDR2 SNTAGT. This CDR3 comprises 13 residues. Between the trimmed V and J ends, which lost 5 bases and 3 bases, there was a span of 11 bases. CDR3 bases: TGTGCCAGCAGTCAACAGGGCCGCTACGAGCAGTACTTC. Protein: CASSQQGRYEQYF.

The chain couples TRBV2 to TRBJ1-1; D may be TRBD1 (6 bases). The CDR3 contains 14 residues. From germline, CDR1 is SNHLY and CDR2 FYNNEI. The ends were cut back, 6 bases at V and 5 bases at J, with 16 bases in the middle. The DNA of the CDR3 is TGTGCCAGCAGCCTGGGGGCAGGGTTAACTGAAGCTTTCTTT. Its protein product is CASSLGAGLTEAFF.

CDR3 protein: CASSQETGAWGIGTDTQYF. The CDR3 DNA is TGTGCCAGCAGCCAAGAAACAGGGGCTTGGGGTATTGGCACAGATACGCAGTATTTT. The chain employs TRBV3-1 (or the pseudogene TRBV3-2) and TRBJ2-3, with TRBD1 matching 7 bases. Trimming took 0 bases from V and 1 from J; bases not matched to a gene: 13. The CDR3 loop spans 19 amino acids. Germline V gives CDR1 LGHDT, CDR2 YNNKEL (reference sequence).

The chain is built from TRBV7-3 and TRBJ1-2; 8 bases fit TRBD1. CDR1 SGHTA and CDR2 FQGTGA come from the germline V gene. The CDR3 runs 16 residues. J was trimmed by 2 bases and V by 0 bases; bases with no gene match: 5. This CDR3 reads CASSLTGTGPNYGYTF. The DNA of the CDR3 is TGTGCCAGCAGCTTAACCGGGACAGGACCGAACTATGGCTACACCTTC.

The chain employs TRBV11-2 and TRBJ1-2, with 8 nucleotides matching TRBD1. The CDR3 totals 13 residues. The germline gives CDR1 SGHAT, CDR2 FQNNGV. The ends lost 7 bases at V and 4 bases at J; junction bases unmatched: 5. CDR3: CASTLGQGYGYTF. The CDR3, as DNA: TGTGCCAGCACCCTAGGACAGGGCTATGGCTACACCTTC.

This chain links TRBV20-1 with TRBJ2-3, with 7 bases aligning to TRBD2. This CDR3 has 17 residues. J lost 2 bases, V lost 3 bases, and 14 bases had no gene match. CDR1 and CDR2 (germline): DFQATT, SNEGSKA (reference sequence). The CDR3, as DNA: TGCAGTGCTAGTGATAGGGAGGGTAGCGGCCTCACAGATACGCAGTATTTT. Protein sequence: CSASDREGSGLTDTQYF.

The V and J genes are TRBV7-2 and TRBJ2-3; D is possibly TRBD1 (6 bases). Germline CDR1 and CDR2: SGHTA and FQGNSA. Trimming removed 5 bases from V and 6 bases from J, with 9 bases in between. The CDR3 is 12 residues long. The CDR3 nucleotides read TGTGCCAGCAGCGAACAGGGCGATACGCAGTATTTT. It encodes CASSEQGDTQYF.

With respect to this clone: The sample holds other DNA sequences that translate to the same CDR3. This chain connects TRBV18 to TRBJ1-2; TRBD1 matches at 11 bases. This CDR3 comprises 14 residues. Germline lookup yields CDR1 KGHSH and CDR2 LQKENI. Losses at the gene ends were 2 bases for V and 8 bases for J; bases not matched to a gene: 4. CDR3 sequence reads: CASSPGQGAEGYTF. CDR3 in DNA: TGTGCCAGCTCACCAGGACAGGGGGCGGAGGGCTACACCTTC.